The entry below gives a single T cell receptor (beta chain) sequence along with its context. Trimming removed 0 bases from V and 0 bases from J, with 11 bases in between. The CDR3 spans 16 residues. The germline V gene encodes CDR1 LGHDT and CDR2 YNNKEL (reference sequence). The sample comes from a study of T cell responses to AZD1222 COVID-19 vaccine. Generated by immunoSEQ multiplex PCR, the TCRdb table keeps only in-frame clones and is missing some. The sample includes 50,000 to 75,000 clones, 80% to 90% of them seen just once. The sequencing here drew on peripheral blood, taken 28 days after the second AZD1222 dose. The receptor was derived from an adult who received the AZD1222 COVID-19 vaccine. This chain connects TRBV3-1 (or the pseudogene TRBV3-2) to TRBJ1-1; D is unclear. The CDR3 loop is CASSQEGGRLNTEAFF. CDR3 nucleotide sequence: TGTGCCAGCAGCCAAGAAGGTGGACGGTTGAACACTGAAGCTTTCTTT.